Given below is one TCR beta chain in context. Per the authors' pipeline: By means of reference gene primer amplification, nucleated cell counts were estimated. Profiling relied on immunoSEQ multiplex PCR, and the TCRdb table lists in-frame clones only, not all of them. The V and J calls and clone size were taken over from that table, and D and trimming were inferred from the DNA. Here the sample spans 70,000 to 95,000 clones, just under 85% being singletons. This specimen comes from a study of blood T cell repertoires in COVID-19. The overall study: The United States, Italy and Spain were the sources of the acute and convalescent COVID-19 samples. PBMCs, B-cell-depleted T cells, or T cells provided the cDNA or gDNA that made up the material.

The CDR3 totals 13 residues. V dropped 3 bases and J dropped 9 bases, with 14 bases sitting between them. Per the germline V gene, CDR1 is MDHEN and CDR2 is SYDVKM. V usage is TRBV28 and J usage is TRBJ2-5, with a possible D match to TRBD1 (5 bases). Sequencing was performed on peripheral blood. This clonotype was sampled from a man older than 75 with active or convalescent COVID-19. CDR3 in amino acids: CASSLQGVLAQYF. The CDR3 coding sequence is TGTGCCAGCAGTTTGCAGGGCGTCTTGGCCCAGTACTTC.